This is a list of T cell receptor beta chains from one sample in a study of blood T cell repertoires in COVID-19. The table came from immunoSEQ multiplex PCR; TCRdb's copy has only in-frame clones and leaves some out. The sample records about 150,000 clones, 86% being singletons. What was sequenced was PBMCs or T cells enriched from blood (not recorded which). These receptor sequences come from a man aged 50 or older who had recovered from COVID-19. Each CDR3 is given with its conserved first and last residue. A D gene is named only where the DNA matches it firmly. Only some rows state a clone size, as once, few, many or a class for expanded clones.

CDR3 DNA | CDR3 protein | D gene | J gene | clone size | V gene
TGTGCCAGCAGCCCAAAGACAGGGGGTAAAAACATTCAGTACTTC | CASSPKTGGKNIQYF | TRBD1 | TRBJ2-4 | NA | TRBV7-9
TGTGCCATCACGTCCGGGACAGGGTTCACTGAAGCTTTCTTT | CAITSGTGFTEAFF | TRBD1 | TRBJ1-1 | NA | TRBV10-3
TGTGCCACCAGTGACTGGAGGGGGGGAAACTATGGCTACACCTTC | CATSDWRGGNYGYTF | NA | TRBJ1-2 | NA | TRBV24-1
TGTGCCACTTATCGGTCGTCTTTTAGCACTGAAGCTTTCTTT | CATYRSSFSTEAFF | NA | TRBJ1-1 | NA | TRBV28
TGTGCCAGCAGATCTGCGGGCACAGATACGCAGTATTTT | CASRSAGTDTQYF | NA | TRBJ2-3 | NA | TRBV5-4
TGTGCCAGTAGTATCGGGACAGCATTTTATGGCTACACCTTC | CASSIGTAFYGYTF | TRBD1 | TRBJ1-2 | NA | TRBV19
TGTGCCACCACCCAGGGGCGACTTTTGAACACCGGGGAGCTGTTTTTT | CATTQGRLLNTGELFF | NA | TRBJ2-2 | once | TRBV19
TGTGCCAGCAGCTCCTTTTTGGCGGGGATCGCAGATACGCAGTATTTT | CASSSFLAGIADTQYF | NA | TRBJ2-3 | NA | TRBV5-5
TGCGCCAGCAGCCTAAAGGGACTAGCGGGAGAAGAGACCCAGTACTTC | CASSLKGLAGEETQYF | TRBD2 | TRBJ2-5 | NA | TRBV5-1
TGTGCCAGCAGTTCATCCTTGACAGGGGCGGGGAACTATGGCTACACCTTC | CASSSSLTGAGNYGYTF | TRBD1 | TRBJ1-2 | NA | TRBV28
TGTGCCAGCAGCTTAGGGGGACTAGGTGAGCAGTTCTTC | CASSLGGLGEQFF | TRBD2 | TRBJ2-1 | NA | TRBV7-3
TGTGCCAGCAGCTTCAGGGGGAGCACAGATACGCAGTATTTT | CASSFRGSTDTQYF | TRBD1 | TRBJ2-3 | NA | TRBV5-4
TGTGCCAGCAGCCTGCAGGTTTTCTACGAGCAGTACTTC | CASSLQVFYEQYF | NA | TRBJ2-7 | NA | TRBV7-2
TGTGCCAGCAGCCGGGGACTAGCGGGACAAGACAATGAGCAGTTCTTC | CASSRGLAGQDNEQFF | TRBD2 | TRBJ2-1 | NA | TRBV27
TGTGCCAGTATAAGTCGGGGGGACCTCTACGGTAGTGAGCAGTTCTTC | CASISRGDLYGSEQFF | TRBD2 | TRBJ2-1 | NA | TRBV19
TGTGCCAGCAGTTCTCAGGGGGCGAAACTCTATGGCTACACCTTC | CASSSQGAKLYGYTF | TRBD1 | TRBJ1-2 | NA | TRBV7-2
TGTGCCAGCAGTCAGGGGACAGGGGCGAAGACTGAAGCTTTCTTT | CASSQGTGAKTEAFF | TRBD1 | TRBJ1-1 | NA | TRBV6-5
TGTGCCAGCTCACCTGGTCGCGGGGGTGCAGATACGCAGTATTTT | CASSPGRGGADTQYF | TRBD2 | TRBJ2-3 | NA | TRBV18
TGTGCCAGTAGTATAGGACAGGGAAGAAAGACCCAGTACTTC | CASSIGQGRKTQYF | TRBD1 | TRBJ2-5 | NA | TRBV19
TGTGCCAGCAGTTATATGCAGAAAAACATTCAGTACTTC | CASSYMQKNIQYF | NA | TRBJ2-4 | NA | TRBV6-5